A selection of T cell receptor beta chains follows, all from one sample in a study of blood T cell repertoires in COVID-19. The repertoire was sequenced with immunoSEQ multiplex PCR; TCRdb's copy has only in-frame clones and lacks some. The sample holds 150,000 or so clones; over 70% are singletons and the top ten take under 7.5%. The sequenced sample consisted of peripheral blood. The receptors shown here come from an elderly man with acute or convalescent COVID-19. CDR3s include the opening cysteine and the closing phenylalanine or tryptophan. The D gene is left open where the match is weak.

j_gene: TRBJ1-4
d_gene: .
v_gene: TRBV6-5
CDR3aa: CATHQEGKLFF

j_gene: TRBJ1-2
d_gene: .
v_gene: TRBV20-1
CDR3aa: CSAPDSYGYTF

j_gene: TRBJ1-1
d_gene: .
v_gene: TRBV7-8
CDR3aa: CASQQEGDTEAFF

j_gene: TRBJ2-7
d_gene: .
v_gene: TRBV3-1/TRBV3-2
CDR3aa: CASSQYPGQSYEQYF

j_gene: TRBJ2-2
d_gene: TRBD1
v_gene: TRBV9
CDR3aa: CASSATGERTGELFF

j_gene: TRBJ2-5
d_gene: .
v_gene: TRBV6-2/TRBV6-3
CDR3aa: CASSPSRGHNQETQYF

j_gene: TRBJ2-7
d_gene: TRBD1
v_gene: TRBV9
CDR3aa: CASSVGWDRANEQYF

j_gene: TRBJ1-4
d_gene: TRBD1
v_gene: TRBV5-1
CDR3aa: CASSSGTALTNEKLFF

j_gene: TRBJ2-6
d_gene: TRBD1
v_gene: TRBV6-1
CDR3aa: CASSEGTGLTGANVLTF

j_gene: TRBJ2-7
d_gene: .
v_gene: TRBV12-3/TRBV12-4
CDR3aa: CASSVLLSEQYF

j_gene: TRBJ1-2
d_gene: .
v_gene: TRBV29-1
CDR3aa: CSVDWEADYGYTF

j_gene: TRBJ2-7
d_gene: TRBD2
v_gene: TRBV5-1
CDR3aa: CASSSGLAGLYEQYF

j_gene: TRBJ2-3
d_gene: TRBD2
v_gene: TRBV4-1
CDR3aa: CASSHNSGGDTDTQYF

j_gene: TRBJ1-2
d_gene: .
v_gene: TRBV5-1
CDR3aa: CASSLQDNYGYTF

j_gene: TRBJ2-7
d_gene: .
v_gene: TRBV3-1/TRBV3-2
CDR3aa: CASSQGQKSYEQYF

j_gene: TRBJ2-5
d_gene: .
v_gene: TRBV30
CDR3aa: CAWSPGETQYF

j_gene: TRBJ2-1
d_gene: TRBD1
v_gene: TRBV7-9
CDR3aa: CASSNNAGTGVNDEQFF

j_gene: TRBJ2-5
d_gene: TRBD2
v_gene: TRBV29-1
CDR3aa: CSVLRSGGETQYF

j_gene: TRBJ2-7
d_gene: TRBD2
v_gene: TRBV7-8
CDR3aa: CASSSTLAGGKYEQYF

j_gene: TRBJ2-7
d_gene: TRBD2
v_gene: TRBV29-1
CDR3aa: CSVVGRDYYEQYF

j_gene: TRBJ2-5
d_gene: TRBD1
v_gene: TRBV11-2
CDR3aa: CASSLGFGDRSGETQYF

j_gene: TRBJ2-1
d_gene: .
v_gene: TRBV19
CDR3aa: CASSIDLGGARYNEQFF

j_gene: TRBJ2-4
d_gene: .
v_gene: TRBV28
CDR3aa: CASSPPPQGQTKNIQYF

j_gene: TRBJ1-5
d_gene: .
v_gene: TRBV28
CDR3aa: CASKGEQGNQPQHF

j_gene: TRBJ1-2
d_gene: TRBD1
v_gene: TRBV24-1
CDR3aa: CATSGGQGYGYTF

j_gene: TRBJ1-4
d_gene: .
v_gene: TRBV6-5
CDR3aa: CASRSGGGEKLFF

j_gene: TRBJ1-2
d_gene: .
v_gene: TRBV19
CDR3aa: CASSIGHLGRAGYTF

j_gene: TRBJ2-3
d_gene: .
v_gene: TRBV2
CDR3aa: CASRSGYTDTQYF

j_gene: TRBJ1-1
d_gene: .
v_gene: TRBV5-1
CDR3aa: CASSPLQGNTEAFF

j_gene: TRBJ2-1
d_gene: TRBD2
v_gene: TRBV7-2
CDR3aa: CASSLGSGGGSYNEQFF

j_gene: TRBJ1-6
d_gene: .
v_gene: TRBV3-1/TRBV3-2
CDR3aa: CASSPLQNSPLHF

j_gene: TRBJ2-1
d_gene: .
v_gene: TRBV24-1
CDR3aa: CATSDFSGNEQFF